This record covers a single T cell receptor beta chain. Its cognate antigen is unknown. The data belong to a study of cytomegalovirus exposure and HLA in healthy donors. Broader study findings: Researchers reported from a later analysis that most CMV-associated TCR beta chains appeared HLA-restricted.

Germline CDR1 and CDR2: MRHNA and SNTAGT. Trimming stripped 1 base from V and 6 bases from J, with 5 bases between. The CDR3 is 12 amino acids. The PCR used 60 Vbeta and 13 Jbeta primers. Generated by immunoSEQ multiplex PCR, the TCRdb table keeps only in-frame clones and is missing some. In the table there are fewer than 200,000 clones, around 77% of which are singletons. Sequenced material: PBMCs. This chain links TRBV6-4 with TRBJ2-3, with D hard to call. This TCR derives from a man in his sixties in good health and CMV-seronegative. The CDR3 spells CASSDWQDTQYF. The CDR3 nucleotides are TGTGCCAGCAGTGACTGGCAGGATACGCAGTATTTT.